These 11 T cell receptor beta chains share one sample of origin, sequenced in a study of control samples from healthy donors and cancer patients. Generated by immunoSEQ multiplex PCR, the TCRdb table keeps only in-frame clones and is missing some. The sample records about 130,000 clones, nearly 90% being singletons. What was sequenced was blood. The receptors originated from a man aged 45-60 years in good health.

The genes are TRBV10-3 and TRBJ2-3, with 7 bases identical to TRBD1. V was clipped by 4 bases and J by 3 bases; unmatched bases: 7. Germline V gene data show CDR1 as ENHRY and CDR2 as SYGVKD. CDR3 length: 15 amino acids. As DNA, the CDR3 is TGTGCCATCAGTGGACGAGAGGGGGCAACAGATACGCAGTATTTT. Protein product: CAISGREGATDTQYF.

This chain links TRBV11-2 with TRBJ1-1; D is possibly TRBD1 (6 bases). V was trimmed by 0 bases and J by 4 bases, leaving 12 bases between them. Germline V gives CDR1 SGHAT, CDR2 FQNNGV. The CDR3 covers 15 residues. The CDR3, as DNA: TGTGCCAGCAGCTTAGATTGGGGGCTCGGCACTGAAGCTTTCTTT. As protein: CASSLDWGLGTEAFF.

The CDR3 DNA is TGTGCCAGCAGCTTATCGGACAATCAGCCCCAGCATTTT. The encoded protein is CASSLSDNQPQHF. V is TRBV11-2 and J is TRBJ1-5; D call uncertain. V lost 2 bases, J lost 3 bases, and 5 bases lay in between. From germline, CDR1 is SGHAT and CDR2 FQNNGV. The CDR3 is 13 amino acids.

The chain uses TRBV27 and TRBJ1-6; D not certain. Trimming cost V 3 bases and J 7 bases, with 7 bases left between them. CDR3 length: 13 residues. Per the germline V gene, CDR1 is MNHEY and CDR2 is SMNVEV (reference sequence). CDR3 sequence (DNA): TGTGCCAGCAGTTTGAATGGGAATTCACCCCTCCACTTT. Translated, it gives CASSLNGNSPLHF.

This chain joins TRBV11-2 and TRBJ1-6; D is unclear. This CDR3 is 15 amino acids long. V gave up 0 bases and J gave up 5 bases, with 8 bases separating them. In germline, CDR1 is SGHAT, CDR2 FQNNGV. The CDR3 region is CASSLEYQNNSPLHF. The CDR3 bases are TGTGCCAGCAGCTTAGAGTACCAGAATAATTCACCCCTCCACTTT.

V and J are TRBV6-6 and TRBJ1-6; no definite D call. The V end was cut by 6 bases, the J end by 0 bases, with 12 bases between. Germline V CDR1 and CDR2: MNHNY, SVGAGI (reference sequence). The CDR3 sequence is 16 residues long. The CDR3 sequence: CASRPTDVSYNSPLHF. Here the CDR3 DNA reads TGTGCCAGCAGGCCCACGGACGTCTCCTATAATTCACCCCTCCACTTT.

V usage is TRBV9 and J usage is TRBJ2-3, with TRBD2 matching 8 bases. This CDR3 has 17 residues. Germline-derived CDR1 and CDR2 are SGDLS and YYNGEE. With V trimmed by 4 bases and J by 5 bases, 15 bases remained unmatched. DNA for the CDR3: TGTGCCAGCAGCCGATACCGGGGCGGGGGGTTGGAAGATACGCAGTATTTT. Its translation is CASSRYRGGGLEDTQYF.

This clone was detected once. V usage is TRBV19 and J usage is TRBJ2-2; perhaps TRBD2 as D (6 bases). Looked up from germline, CDR1 is LNHDA and CDR2 is SQIVND (reference sequence). The V gene lost 3 bases and the J gene lost 4 bases, with 12 bases spanning the gap. The CDR3 consists of 15 residues. As DNA, the CDR3 is TGTGCCAGTAGTATCGACGGGGGAAGCACCGGGGAGCTGTTTTTT. Residues: CASSIDGGSTGELFF. The full variable domain, with the rest looked up from reference TRBV19 and TRBJ2-2, is DGGITQSPKYLFRKEGQNVTLSCEQNLNHDAMYWYRQDPGQGLRLIYYSQIVNDFQKGDIAEGYSVSREKKESFPLTVTSAQKNPTAFYLCASSIDGGSTGELFFGEGSRLTVL.

The V and J genes are TRBV5-4 and TRBJ2-7; D not certain. The CDR3 is 13 amino acids. Germline V gene lookup returns CDR1 SGHNT and CDR2 YYREEE (reference sequence). The V and J ends lost 1 base and 6 bases respectively, with 11 bases between them. The CDR3 DNA is TGTGCCAGCAGCTTGAGCTTCCCGGGCGAGCAGTACTTC. Protein product: CASSLSFPGEQYF.

This clone was seen just once. The chain links TRBV2 to TRBJ1-1; no reliable D call. Germline V lookup: CDR1 SNHLY, CDR2 FYNNEI. V was pared by 3 bases and J by 1 base, with 3 bases between. This CDR3 region has 12 residues. The CDR3 coding sequence is TGTGCCAGCAGTGACCGGAACACTGAAGCTTTCTTT. It translates to CASSDRNTEAFF.

This chain connects TRBV6-5 to TRBJ2-1; 8 bases agree with TRBD1. The length of the CDR3 is 15 residues. Trimming removed 8 bases from V and 2 bases from J; junction bases left unmatched: 8. Per the germline V gene, CDR1 is MNHEY and CDR2 is SVGAGI. The CDR3, as DNA: TGTGCCAGCGCTTCCGGACAGGGACCCTACAATGAGCAGTTCTTC. Translating it yields CASASGQGPYNEQFF.